This T cell receptor beta chain was profiled in a study of shared T cell receptors in the human thymus (dated by TCRdb to the early 2020s). At the level of the whole study: The study examined how self-reactive, shared T-cell receptor alpha chains are generated in the human thymus.

A remark on this clone: Its antigen specificity is not known. There are no base qualities to consult, and no much larger clone falls within one base.

Libraries came from the immunoSEQ multiplex PCR assay. Entries here come from immuneACCESS through TCRdb and include only in-frame sequences with V and J called. Some clones fail to appear in such tables; in the studies checked, an unresolved V gene covers under half of the shortfall, and the cause of the remainder is unknown. The sample table lists more than 550,000 clones, about 90% of them with a count of one. The top ten clonotypes cover roughly 0.0087% of the sample. From a lookup of the germline V gene, CDR1 and CDR2 are SGDLS and YYNGEE. V lost 4 bases and J lost 7 bases, and the count of bases not matched to a germline gene is 11. The CDR3, cysteine through phenylalanine, is 16 amino acids long. The kept DNA is CDR3 alone, 48 bases in frame from the first base. This sample was also put to use in a study of human thymus T cells. The second paper states: The donors were immunologically healthy infants in Finland who had open corrective cardiac surgery for congenital heart defects. The thymus tissue came from surgical resects taken out during corrective cardiac surgery. Biased V and J gene segment usage appeared to be present in both thymic and peripheral blood repertoires. Highly overlapping thymic TCR repertoires among unrelated individuals were reported in the related research. The study used 7 or 8 infant thymus samples plus four related peripheral blood samples to characterize TCR alpha and beta repertoires. Donor ages ranged from about 6 to 244 days, and the cohort comprised six or seven male and a couple of female infants. Thymocytes were released mechanically from tissue and stored at -70 °C as pellets of roughly 9.5-31 million cells. A QIAsymphony instrument was used to extract genomic DNA from frozen cell pellets. The immunoSEQ multiplex PCR assay was used to amplify the TCRB and TCRAD loci from a standardized amount of quality-controlled genomic DNA. The V(D)J region was spanned by amplicons of a length sufficient to cover the CDR3 and to identify V and J genes. Amplicon sequencing was performed on an Illumina platform through the commercial immunoSEQ service. Primer bias and sequencing errors were corrected using previously described methods, and TCRAD and TCRB definitions followed the IMGT database. The repertoires were analysed using immunoSEQ Analyzer 3.0 and VDJTools for basic statistics, V/J segment usage, diversity estimates, rarefaction and pairwise overlap. To estimate diversity, the Chao1, ChaoE, Efron-Thisted, Shannon and inverse Simpson indices were applied, and diversity was also estimated on datasets down-sampled to the smallest sample. Repertoire overlap was assessed by strict matching of CDR3 nucleotide sequence, V gene and J gene, and clustering was done by Jaccard-based multidimensional scaling. On average, thymus samples gave roughly 740,000 unique TCRB clonotypes, whereas blood samples gave around 80,000.

This chain is built from TRBV9 and TRBJ2-1; 10 bases in the junction line up with TRBD2. Sequencing was performed on thymocytes. The sequence came from a boy under two years old with a congenital heart defect. Donor details come from another sample of the same person, matched by shared clones. The DNA sequence reads TGTGCCAGCAGCTTACGACCTAGCGGGGGATATAATGAGCAGTTCTTC. Protein translation: CASSLRPSGGYNEQFF.